The 10 T cell receptor beta chains in this list originate from one sample, sequenced in a study of cytotoxic CD8 clonotypes in ibrutinib-treated CLL. Only in-frame clones appear in the TCRdb table, and some are missing; sequencing was by immunoSEQ multiplex PCR. The sample shows more than 85,000 clones, 77% of them seen only once. The specimen was PBMCs, collected after 24 months of ibrutinib treatment. Receptors originate from a human donor with chronic lymphocytic leukemia.

The chain joins TRBV19 to TRBJ2-7; D might be TRBD1 or TRBD2, each matching 5 bases. Trimming left V 5 bases short and J 5 bases short, with 13 bases between. The CDR3 sequence is 13 residues long. The germline CDR1 and CDR2 sequences are LNHDA and SQIVND (reference sequence). The CDR3 DNA reads TGTGCCAGTAGTCAATCGGGGCGCGACGAGCAGTACTTC. Protein product: CASSQSGRDEQYF.

J is TRBJ2-3 and V is TRBV11-2; tentatively, D is TRBD1 (5 bases). The V gene lost 2 bases and the J gene lost 0 bases, with 18 bases spanning the gap. CDR1 is SGHAT and CDR2 is FQNNGV in the germline V gene. CDR3 length equals 18 residues. The CDR3 bases are TGTGCCAGCAGCTTACTCCTGAGGACACTTCCTAGCACAGATACGCAGTATTTT. Amino acids: CASSLLLRTLPSTDTQYF.

This clone appeared many times. This chain uses TRBV7-2 with TRBJ2-1; D remains ambiguous. Between the trimmed V and J ends, which lost 6 bases and 6 bases, there was a span of 6 bases. There are 11 residues in the CDR3. In germline, CDR1 is SGHTA, CDR2 FQGNSA. This chain's CDR3 is CASSLGNEQFF. CDR3 DNA: TGTGCCAGCAGTCTCGGCAATGAGCAGTTCTTC.

The gene calls are TRBV5-1 and TRBJ2-7; the D call may be TRBD1 or TRBD2 (5 bases each). Trimming shortened V by 0 bases and J by 4 bases, and 14 bases separated the two germline ends. Germline CDR1 is SGHRS and CDR2 is YFSETQ. The CDR3 spans 15 residues. Here the CDR3 DNA reads TGCGCCAGCAGCTTGGGAGGGCAGGGCGCGTACGAGCAGTACTTC. Translated: CASSLGGQGAYEQYF.

V usage is TRBV7-8 and J usage is TRBJ2-3; 10 positions match TRBD2. In germline, CDR1 is SGHVS, CDR2 FQNEAQ. The CDR3 loop spans 16 amino acids. The ends lost 5 bases at V and 0 bases at J; junction bases unmatched: 5. CDR3 protein: CASSNGLAASTDTQYF. CDR3 nucleotides: TGTGCCAGCAGCAACGGACTAGCGGCTAGCACAGATACGCAGTATTTT.

This chain joins TRBV9 and TRBJ1-1; 8 bases are a match to TRBD1. Germline V lookup: CDR1 SGDLS, CDR2 YYNGEE. The CDR3 contains 14 residues. The trim removed 2 bases at V and 4 bases at J, leaving 4 bases unmatched. The CDR3 loop is CASSVQGAGTEAFF. The CDR3 DNA follows: TGTGCCAGCAGCGTTCAGGGGGCGGGCACTGAAGCTTTCTTT. The whole variable domain, filled in from reference TRBV9 and TRBJ1-1, reads DSGVTQTPKHLITATGQRVTLRCSPRSGDLSVYWYQQSLDQGLQFLIQYYNGEERAKGNILERFSAQQFPDLHSELNLSSLELGDSALYFCASSVQGAGTEAFFGQGTRLTVV.

The gene calls are TRBV6-4 and TRBJ1-2, with 8 bases lining up with TRBD1. The length of the CDR3 is 14 residues. CDR1 and CDR2 from the germline V gene are MRHNA and SNTAGT. With V trimmed by 2 bases and J by 4 bases, 3 bases remained unmatched. DNA for the CDR3: TGTGCCAGCAGTGACGGGACAGGTGCCTATGGCTACACCTTC. Amino acids: CASSDGTGAYGYTF.

This clone was observed a single time. The chain has TRBV18 and TRBJ2-1; a weak D match, TRBD1 (5 bases). The CDR3 runs to 14 residues. The ends were cut back, 6 bases at V and 0 bases at J, with 9 bases in the middle. Germline V lookup: CDR1 KGHSH, CDR2 LQKENI. The CDR3 DNA reads as TGTGCCAGCTCTTCGGACACCTCCTACAATGAGCAGTTCTTC. Its protein is CASSSDTSYNEQFF.

The CDR3 protein is CASSLPGLAGTYEQYF. In nucleotides, the CDR3 is TGTGCCAGCAGCCTCCCCGGACTAGCGGGTACCTACGAGCAGTACTTC. The chain uses TRBV5-4 and TRBJ2-7, with TRBD2 identical over 11 bases. The germline V gene encodes CDR1 SGHNT and CDR2 YYREEE (reference sequence). The CDR3 is 16 residues long. Trimming removed 4 bases from V and 2 bases from J; junction bases left unmatched: 8.

The V and J genes are TRBV28 and TRBJ2-7; D not certain. V gave up 5 bases and J gave up 1 base, with 12 bases separating them. From germline, CDR1 is MDHEN and CDR2 SYDVKM. The CDR3 runs 14 residues. CDR3 coding DNA: TGTGCCAGCAGTCCCAAATTGGGGTCCTACGAGCAGTACTTC. This encodes CASSPKLGSYEQYF.